This is a list of T cell receptor beta chains from one sample in a study of T cell repertoires in cytomegalovirus infection. TCRdb re-analysed the reads in MiXCR, keeping a single row per CDR3 protein. The data show hundreds of thousands of distinct CDR3 sequences, around 30% seen once. These TCRs are of unknown antigen specificity. Sequencing was performed on cultured CD8+ T cells from PBMCs, taken from culture after CMV antigen stimulation. The receptors were sampled from a human donor in good health (CMV status not recorded). Some clones in this sample may be carry-over from other donors' samples. Each CDR3 is given with its conserved first and last residue. The order of the fields is V gene, clone size, CDR3 length, D gene, J gene, CDR3 protein, CDR3 DNA. The D gene is left open where the match is weak. Some rows mark clone size as missing; the rest say once, few, many or name a class of expanded clone.

>TRBV12-3/TRBV12-4|few|13|TRBD1|TRBJ2-1
CASSFRGSREQFF
TGTGCCAGCAGTTTCAGGGGGAGTCGTGAGCAGTTCTTC
>TRBV6-6|NA|18|NA|TRBJ2-3
CASSYPRDGGPLTDTQYF
TGTGCCAGCAGTTACCCACGTGACGGGGGCCCCTTGACAGATACGCAGTATTTT
>TRBV5-1|NA|18|TRBD1|TRBJ2-1
CASSLIPSGQGPLDEQFF
TGCGCCAGCAGCTTAATACCATCGGGACAGGGGCCCTTGGATGAGCAGTTCTTC
>TRBV5-1|few|15|NA|TRBJ1-1
CASSLDPGLYTEAFF
TGCGCCAGCAGCTTGGATCCGGGGCTATACACTGAAGCTTTCTTT
>TRBV6-6|few|16|TRBD1|TRBJ1-1
CASLHRGQGEGTEAFF
TGTGCCAGCCTCCACCGAGGACAGGGGGAAGGAACTGAAGCTTTCTTT
>TRBV6-2/TRBV6-3|NA|16|NA|TRBJ2-3
CASTFAGLPVTDTQYF
TGTGCCAGCACTTTCGCGGGCCTACCCGTCACAGATACGCAGTATTTT
>TRBV6-2/TRBV6-3|NA|16|TRBD2|TRBJ2-5
CASSYRKLAYQETQYF
TGTGCCAGCAGTTACCGGAAACTAGCGTATCAAGAGACCCAGTACTTC
>TRBV7-6|few|15|NA|TRBJ2-3
CASSTSSSSTDTQYF
TGTGCCAGCAGCACCTCGAGCTCCAGCACAGATACGCAGTATTTT
>TRBV24-1|NA|15|TRBD2|TRBJ2-1
CATSETGGNPNEQFF
TGTGCCACCAGTGAGACGGGGGGAAACCCGAATGAGCAGTTCTTC
>TRBV12-3/TRBV12-4|NA|19|TRBD2|TRBJ2-1
CASSPSGLAGASSYNEQFF
TGTGCCAGCAGCCCCTCAGGACTAGCGGGGGCGAGCTCCTACAATGAGCAGTTCTTC
>TRBV7-8|few|13|NA|TRBJ1-1
CASSFEVSTEAFF
TGTGCCAGCAGCTTCGAGGTGAGCACTGAAGCTTTCTTT
>TRBV6-6|NA|14|NA|TRBJ1-6
CASSGQIFNSPLHF
TGTGCCAGCAGCGGACAGATTTTTAATTCACCCCTCCACTTT
>TRBV7-4|many|18|NA|TRBJ1-5
CASSQDTGPLRRYQPQHF
TGTGCCAGCAGCCAAGATACCGGGCCCCTCCGTCGATATCAGCCCCAGCATTTT
>TRBV29-1|few|12|NA|TRBJ1-2
CSPEVANYGYTF
TGCAGCCCAGAAGTGGCCAACTATGGCTACACCTTC
>TRBV6-5|few|14|TRBD2|TRBJ2-2
CASSYGGDSGELFF
TGTGCCAGCAGTTATGGGGGGGACTCCGGGGAGCTGTTTTTT
>TRBV27|NA|16|NA|TRBJ2-2
CASSFRERFSTGELFF
TGTGCCAGCAGTTTTCGGGAGAGGTTTTCCACCGGGGAGCTGTTTTTT
>TRBV19|NA|16|TRBD2|TRBJ2-1
CASSIPSGGAGNEQFF
TGTGCCAGTAGTATCCCTAGCGGGGGGGCCGGAAATGAGCAGTTCTTC
>TRBV28|NA|16|NA|TRBJ2-3
CASSKDPGLRTDTQYF
TGTGCCAGCAGTAAAGATCCGGGATTACGCACAGATACGCAGTATTTT
>TRBV25-1|NA|13|NA|TRBJ2-5
CASSLGNLGTQYF
TGTGCCAGCAGTCTCGGTAATTTAGGGACCCAGTACTTC
>TRBV28|NA|22|TRBD1|TRBJ1-6
CASSSEGLTGAPKSSYNSPLHF
TGTGCCAGCAGTTCTGAGGGCCTGACAGGGGCGCCCAAAAGCTCCTATAATTCACCCCTCCACTTT
>TRBV2|NA|17|TRBD1|TRBJ2-7
CASSELVVTGGSYEQYF
TGTGCCAGCAGTGAGCTCGTGGTGACAGGGGGTTCCTACGAGCAGTACTTC
>TRBV19|few|14|TRBD1|TRBJ2-7
CASSIPGTAYEQYF
TGTGCCAGTAGTATCCCCGGGACAGCCTACGAGCAGTACTTC
>TRBV6-2/TRBV6-3|NA|16|TRBD2|TRBJ2-5
CASTPTAGGLQETQYF
TGTGCCAGCACCCCGACAGCGGGGGGCCTCCAAGAGACCCAGTACTTC
>TRBV10-3|many|12|NA|TRBJ2-2
CAISKPTGELFF
TGTGCCATCAGCAAGCCCACCGGGGAGCTGTTTTTT
>TRBV7-6|NA|11|NA|TRBJ1-2
CASSLTVGYTF
TGTGCCAGCAGCTTAACAGTAGGCTACACCTTC